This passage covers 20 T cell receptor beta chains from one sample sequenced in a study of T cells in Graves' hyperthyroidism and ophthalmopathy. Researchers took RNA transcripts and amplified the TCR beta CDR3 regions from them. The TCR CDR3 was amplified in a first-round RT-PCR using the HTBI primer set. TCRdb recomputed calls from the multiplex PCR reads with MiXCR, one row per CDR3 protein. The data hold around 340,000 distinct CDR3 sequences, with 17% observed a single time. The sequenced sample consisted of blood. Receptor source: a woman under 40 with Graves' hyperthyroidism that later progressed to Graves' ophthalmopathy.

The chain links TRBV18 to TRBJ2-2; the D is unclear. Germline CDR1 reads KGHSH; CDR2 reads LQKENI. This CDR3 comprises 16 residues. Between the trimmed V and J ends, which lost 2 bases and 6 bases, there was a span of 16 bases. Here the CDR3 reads CASSPERWHEAGELFF. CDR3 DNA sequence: TGTGCCAGCTCACCAGAGAGATGGCACGAGGCCGGGGAGCTGTTTTTT.

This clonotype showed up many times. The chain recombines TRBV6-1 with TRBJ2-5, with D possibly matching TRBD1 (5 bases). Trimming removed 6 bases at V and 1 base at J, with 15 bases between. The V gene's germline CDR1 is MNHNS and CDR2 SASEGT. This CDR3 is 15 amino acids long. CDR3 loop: CASSGPRVPQETQYF. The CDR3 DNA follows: TGTGCCAGCAGCGGGCCCAGGGTTCCCCAAGAGACCCAGTACTTC.

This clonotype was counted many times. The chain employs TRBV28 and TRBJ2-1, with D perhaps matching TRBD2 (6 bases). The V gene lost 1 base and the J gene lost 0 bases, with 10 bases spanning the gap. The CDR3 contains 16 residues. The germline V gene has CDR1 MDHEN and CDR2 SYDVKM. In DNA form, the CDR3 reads TGTGCCAGCAGTTTATCCGGGAGCCTCTCCTACAATGAGCAGTTCTTC. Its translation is CASSLSGSLSYNEQFF.

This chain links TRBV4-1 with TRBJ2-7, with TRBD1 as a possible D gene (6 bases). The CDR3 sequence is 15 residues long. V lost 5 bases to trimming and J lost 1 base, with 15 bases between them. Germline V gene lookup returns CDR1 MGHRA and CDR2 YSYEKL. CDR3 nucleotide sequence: TGCGCCAGCAGCAACGATTACAGGGCTTCCTACGAGCAGTACTTC. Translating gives CASSNDYRASYEQYF.

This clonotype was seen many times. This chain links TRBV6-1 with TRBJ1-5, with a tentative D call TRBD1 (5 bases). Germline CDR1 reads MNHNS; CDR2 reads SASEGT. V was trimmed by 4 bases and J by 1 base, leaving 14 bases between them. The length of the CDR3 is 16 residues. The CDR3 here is CASSVVQGGSNQPQHF. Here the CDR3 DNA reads TGTGCCAGCAGTGTCGTTCAGGGAGGCAGCAATCAGCCCCAGCATTTT.

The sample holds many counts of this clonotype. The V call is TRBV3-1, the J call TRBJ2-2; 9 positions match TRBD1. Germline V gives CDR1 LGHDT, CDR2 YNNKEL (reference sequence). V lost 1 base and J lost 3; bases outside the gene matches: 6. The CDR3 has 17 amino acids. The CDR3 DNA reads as TGTGCCAGCAGCCAAGGCCGACAGGGGGAGGACACCGGGGAGCTGTTTTTT. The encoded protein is CASSQGRQGEDTGELFF.

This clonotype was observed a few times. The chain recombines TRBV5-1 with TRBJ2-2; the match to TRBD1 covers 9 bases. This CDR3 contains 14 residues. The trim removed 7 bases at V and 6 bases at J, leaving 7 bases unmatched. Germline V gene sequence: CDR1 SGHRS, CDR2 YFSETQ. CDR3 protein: CASLPGQGPGELFF. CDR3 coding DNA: TGCGCCAGCCTACCGGGACAGGGACCCGGGGAGCTGTTTTTT.

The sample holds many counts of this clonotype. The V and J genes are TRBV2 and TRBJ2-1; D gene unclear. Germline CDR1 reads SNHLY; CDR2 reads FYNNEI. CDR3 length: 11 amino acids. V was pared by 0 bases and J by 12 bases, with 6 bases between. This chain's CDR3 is CASSEALSQFF. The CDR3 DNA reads TGTGCCAGCAGTGAAGCCCTATCGCAGTTCTTC.

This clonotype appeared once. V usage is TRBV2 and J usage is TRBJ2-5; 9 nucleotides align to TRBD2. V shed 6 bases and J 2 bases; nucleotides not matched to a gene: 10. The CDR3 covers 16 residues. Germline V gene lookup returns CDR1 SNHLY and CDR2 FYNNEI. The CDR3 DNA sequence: TGTGCCAGCAGCTTTCAGACTAGCGGCTTACAAGAGACCCAGTACTTC. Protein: CASSFQTSGLQETQYF.

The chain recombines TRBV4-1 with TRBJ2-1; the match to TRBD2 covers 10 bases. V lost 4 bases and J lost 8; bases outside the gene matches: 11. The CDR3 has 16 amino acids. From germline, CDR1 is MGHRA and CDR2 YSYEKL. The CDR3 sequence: CASSPTLAGETHEQFF. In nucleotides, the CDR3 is TGCGCCAGCAGCCCAACCCTAGCGGGAGAAACGCATGAGCAGTTCTTC.

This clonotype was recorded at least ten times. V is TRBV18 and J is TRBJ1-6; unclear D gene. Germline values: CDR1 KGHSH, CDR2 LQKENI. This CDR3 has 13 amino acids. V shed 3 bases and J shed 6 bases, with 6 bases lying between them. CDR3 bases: TGTGCCAGCTCACCCCAGCTTAATTCACCCCTCCACTTT. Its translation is CASSPQLNSPLHF.

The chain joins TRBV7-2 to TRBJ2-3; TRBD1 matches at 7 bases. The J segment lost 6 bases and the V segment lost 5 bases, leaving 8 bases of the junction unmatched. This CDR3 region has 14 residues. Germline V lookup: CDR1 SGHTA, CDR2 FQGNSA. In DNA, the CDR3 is TGTGCCAGCAGCATTGGGACAGCCAGGGATACGCAGTATTTT. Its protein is CASSIGTARDTQYF.

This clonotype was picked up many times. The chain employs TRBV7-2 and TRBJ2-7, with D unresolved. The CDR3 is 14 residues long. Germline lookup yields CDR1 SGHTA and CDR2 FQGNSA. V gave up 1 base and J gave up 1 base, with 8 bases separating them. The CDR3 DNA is TGTGCCAGCAGCTTAGAGTGGGTATCCTACGAGCAGTACTTC. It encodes CASSLEWVSYEQYF.

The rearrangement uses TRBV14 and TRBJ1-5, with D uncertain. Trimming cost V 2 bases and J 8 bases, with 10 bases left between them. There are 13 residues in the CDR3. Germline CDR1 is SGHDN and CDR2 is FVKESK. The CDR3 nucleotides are TGTGCCAGCAGCCAATTTTCTGGCGAGCCCCAGCATTTT. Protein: CASSQFSGEPQHF.

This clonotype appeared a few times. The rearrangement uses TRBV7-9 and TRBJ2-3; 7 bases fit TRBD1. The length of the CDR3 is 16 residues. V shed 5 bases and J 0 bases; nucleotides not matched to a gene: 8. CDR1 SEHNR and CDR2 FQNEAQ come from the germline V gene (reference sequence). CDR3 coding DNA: TGTGCCAGCAGCCGCGCCCCGGGACAGAGCACAGATACGCAGTATTTT. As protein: CASSRAPGQSTDTQYF.

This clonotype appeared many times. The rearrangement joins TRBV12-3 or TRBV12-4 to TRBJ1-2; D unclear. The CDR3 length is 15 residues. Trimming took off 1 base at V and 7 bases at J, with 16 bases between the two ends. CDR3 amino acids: CASSLVFVGYPGYTF. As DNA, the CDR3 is TGTGCCAGCAGTTTAGTTTTCGTAGGTTACCCTGGCTACACCTTC.

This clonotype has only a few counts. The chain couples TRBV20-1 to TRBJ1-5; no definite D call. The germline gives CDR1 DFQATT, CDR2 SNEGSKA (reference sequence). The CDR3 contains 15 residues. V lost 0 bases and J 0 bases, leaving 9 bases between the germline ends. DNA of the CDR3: TGCAGTGCTAGAGATCTAACAGATAGCAATCAGCCCCAGCATTTT. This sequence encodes CSARDLTDSNQPQHF.

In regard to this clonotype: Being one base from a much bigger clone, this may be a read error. In DNA, the CDR3 is TGTGCCAGCAGTTCCATTGGGGGGCAGGGGTTGAATGGAGCTTTCTTT. Translating gives CASSSIGGQGLNGAFF. The rearrangement joins TRBV28 to TRBJ2-2; weak D call: TRBD1 (6 bases). With the DNA end fitting TRBJ1-1 better, the J assignment may be wrong. Germline values: CDR1 MDHEN, CDR2 SYDVKM. The CDR3 is 16 amino acids.

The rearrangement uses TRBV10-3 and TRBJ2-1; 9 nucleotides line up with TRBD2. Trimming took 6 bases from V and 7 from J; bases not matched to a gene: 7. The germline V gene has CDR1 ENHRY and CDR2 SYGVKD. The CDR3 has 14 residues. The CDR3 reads CAISSSSGENEQFF. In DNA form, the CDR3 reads TGTGCCATCAGCTCGTCTAGCGGGGAAAATGAGCAGTTCTTC.

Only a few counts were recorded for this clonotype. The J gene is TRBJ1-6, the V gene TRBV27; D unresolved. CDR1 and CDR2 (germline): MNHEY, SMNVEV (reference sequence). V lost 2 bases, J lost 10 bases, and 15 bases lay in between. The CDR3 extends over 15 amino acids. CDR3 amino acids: CASSLIALLGSPLHF. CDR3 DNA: TGTGCCAGCAGTTTAATAGCCCTCCTCGGATCACCCCTCCACTTT.